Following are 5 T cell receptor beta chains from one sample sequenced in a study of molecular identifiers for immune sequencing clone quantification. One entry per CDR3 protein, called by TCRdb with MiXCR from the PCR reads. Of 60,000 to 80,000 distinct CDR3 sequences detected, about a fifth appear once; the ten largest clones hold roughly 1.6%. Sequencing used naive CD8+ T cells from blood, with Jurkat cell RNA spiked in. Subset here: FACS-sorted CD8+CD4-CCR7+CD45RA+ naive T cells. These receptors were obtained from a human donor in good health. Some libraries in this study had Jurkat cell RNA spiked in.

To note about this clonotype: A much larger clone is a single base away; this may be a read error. CDR3 sequence: CASSEYRQLLYEQYF. The CDR3 region has the DNA TGTGCCAGCAGCGAATACAGGCAACTCCTCTACGAGCAGTACTTC. V is TRBV2 and J is TRBJ2-7, with D maybe TRBD1 (5 bases). The CDR3 spans 15 residues. Germline CDR1 reads SNHLY; CDR2 reads FYNNEI. The V end was cut by 6 bases, the J end by 3 bases, with 18 bases between.

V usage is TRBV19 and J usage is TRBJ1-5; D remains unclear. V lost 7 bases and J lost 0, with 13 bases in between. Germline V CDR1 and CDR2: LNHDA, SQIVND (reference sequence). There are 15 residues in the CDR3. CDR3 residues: CASNLWLNSNQPQHF. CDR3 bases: TGTGCCAGTAATCTCTGGCTGAATAGCAATCAGCCCCAGCATTTT.

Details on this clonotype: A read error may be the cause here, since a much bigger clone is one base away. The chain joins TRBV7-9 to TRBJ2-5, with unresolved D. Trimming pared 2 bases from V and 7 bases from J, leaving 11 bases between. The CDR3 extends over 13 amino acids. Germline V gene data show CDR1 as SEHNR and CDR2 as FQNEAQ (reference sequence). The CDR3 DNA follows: TGTGCCAGCAGCTTACTTCCCGTCGGGACCCAGTACTTC. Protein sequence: CASSLLPVGTQYF. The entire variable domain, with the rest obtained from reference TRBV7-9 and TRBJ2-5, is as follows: DTGVSQNPRHKITKRGQNVTFRCDPISEHNRLYWYRQTLGQGPEFLTYFQNEAQLEKSRLLSDRFSAERPKGSFSTLEIQRTEQGDSAMYLCASSLLPVGTQYFGPGTRLLVL.

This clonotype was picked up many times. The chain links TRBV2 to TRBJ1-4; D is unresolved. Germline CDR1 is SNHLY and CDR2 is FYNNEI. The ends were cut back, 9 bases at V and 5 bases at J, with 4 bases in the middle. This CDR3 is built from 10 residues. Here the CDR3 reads CASENEKLFF. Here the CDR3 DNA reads TGTGCCAGTGAGAATGAAAAACTGTTTTTT.

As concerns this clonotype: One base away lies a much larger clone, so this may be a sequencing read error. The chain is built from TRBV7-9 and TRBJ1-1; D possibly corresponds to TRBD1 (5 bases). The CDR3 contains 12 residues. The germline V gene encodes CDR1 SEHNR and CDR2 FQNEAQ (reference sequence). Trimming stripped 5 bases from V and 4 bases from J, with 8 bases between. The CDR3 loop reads CASSRGGTEAFF. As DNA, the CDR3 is TGTGCCAGCAGCCGGGGGGGCACTGAAGCTTTCTTT.